The 12 T cell receptor beta chains in this list originate from one sample, sequenced in a study of OX40 agonist ivuxolimab in advanced cancers. Measured with immunoSEQ multiplex PCR; TCRdb has only the in-frame clones, and not every one. The sample holds about 93,000 clones, around 90% seen once. This material consisted of CD4+ or CD8+ T cells sorted from blood, taken in a trial of the OX40 agonist ivuxolimab. These receptors all come from an adult with an advanced solid tumor such as melanoma, head and neck, liver or kidney cancer.

The CDR3 bases are TGTGCCAGCAGTCCGATTGACATTTCCAATCAGCCCCAGCATTTT. Its protein product is CASSPIDISNQPQHF. This chain connects TRBV28 to TRBJ1-5, with no clear D. Trimming shortened V by 5 bases and J by 3 bases, and 14 bases separated the two germline ends. There are 15 residues in the CDR3. The germline V gene encodes CDR1 MDHEN and CDR2 SYDVKM.

The DNA of the CDR3 is TGTGCCAGTAGCCCCCTCATCAGGGGAGAGACCCAGTACTTC. It codes for CASSPLIRGETQYF. V is TRBV19 and J is TRBJ2-5; possible D gene TRBD1, 6 bases. The CDR3 is 14 amino acids. Trimming cost V 6 bases and J 4 bases, with 15 bases left between them. Germline V CDR1 and CDR2: LNHDA, SQIVND (reference sequence).

This clone was detected only a few times. CDR3 in amino acids: CASSPRGGRYGYTF. In DNA, the CDR3 is TGTGCCAGCAGCCCCCGAGGGGGCAGGTATGGCTACACCTTC. This chain joins TRBV7-2 and TRBJ1-2, with 7 positions matching TRBD1. Looked up from germline, CDR1 is SGHTA and CDR2 is FQGNSA. This CDR3 region has 14 residues. V trimming: 5 bases; J trimming: 5 bases; junction bases outside the gene matches: 8.

The chain employs TRBV5-4 and TRBJ2-7; D gene uncertain. Germline V CDR1 and CDR2: SGHNT, YYREEE (reference sequence). This CDR3 has 14 residues. V lost 1 base and J lost 3, with 11 bases in between. The CDR3 sequence: CASSLNLDLYEQYF. In nucleotides, the CDR3 is TGTGCCAGCAGCTTGAACCTAGATCTCTACGAGCAGTACTTC.

The CDR3 protein is CASSLWTSSGTDTQYF. CDR3 nucleotides: TGCGCCAGCAGCTTATGGACTAGCTCGGGCACAGATACGCAGTATTTT. V is TRBV4-1 and J is TRBJ2-3, with 8 bases aligning to TRBD2. CDR1 is MGHRA and CDR2 is YSYEKL in the germline V gene. The CDR3 runs to 16 residues. Losses at the gene ends were 5 bases for V and 1 base for J; bases not matched to a gene: 8.

The J gene is TRBJ1-2, the V gene TRBV28; tentative D call: TRBD1 (5 bases). The CDR3 totals 13 residues. Germline CDR1 is MDHEN and CDR2 is SYDVKM. The germline V and J ends were trimmed by 10 bases and 0 bases, with 12 bases remaining between them. This chain's CDR3 is CAIGAQANYGYTF. CDR3 coding DNA: TGTGCCATTGGGGCCCAAGCTAACTATGGCTACACCTTC.

The chain couples TRBV5-5 to TRBJ2-2, with 9 bases lining up with TRBD2. Germline V lookup: CDR1 SGHKS, CDR2 YYEKEE (reference sequence). With 4 bases clipped from V and 7 bases from J, the junction kept 11 bases outside the gene matches. The CDR3 consists of 16 residues. The CDR3: CASSPRTSDLRGELFF. For the CDR3, the DNA is TGTGCCAGCAGCCCCCGGACTAGCGATCTACGCGGGGAGCTGTTTTTT.

J is TRBJ2-5 and V is TRBV9, with 7 bases matching TRBD1. Germline CDR1 reads SGDLS; CDR2 reads YYNGEE. The junction had 7 bases not matched to a gene; V was cut back by 0 bases and J by 5 bases. The CDR3 length is 15 residues. This CDR3 reads CASSVEGANWETQYF. The CDR3 DNA reads TGTGCCAGCAGCGTAGAGGGGGCCAATTGGGAGACCCAGTACTTC.

This clone appeared a single time. In DNA form, the CDR3 reads TGTGCCTTACGAACAAATGGGGGCGAGCAGTACTTC. Protein product: CALRTNGGEQYF. The chain couples TRBV30 to TRBJ2-7; possibly TRBD1 or TRBD2 for D (5 bases each). The CDR3 is 12 amino acids. From germline, CDR1 is GTSNPN and CDR2 SVGIG (reference sequence). The V and J ends lost 7 bases and 6 bases respectively, with 16 bases between them.

In its sample, this clone was seen once. The chain uses TRBV30 and TRBJ1-5; D is ambiguous. The V gene's germline CDR1 is GTSNPN and CDR2 SVGIG (reference sequence). The CDR3 is 14 amino acids. Trimming pared 0 bases from V and 9 bases from J, leaving 15 bases between. CDR3 in amino acids: CAWSVQTERGPQHF. As DNA, the CDR3 is TGTGCCTGGAGTGTACAAACAGAGCGCGGGCCCCAGCATTTT.

This clone was found many times. The V call is TRBV5-5, the J call TRBJ2-7, with D perhaps TRBD1 or TRBD2 (5 bases each). The CDR3 extends over 14 amino acids. V was shortened by 5 bases and J by 1 base, with 13 bases between the two germline ends. Germline V gene lookup returns CDR1 SGHKS and CDR2 YYEKEE (reference sequence). CDR3 DNA: TGTGCCAGCAGATCCCCGGGGCGATCCTACGAGCAGTACTTC. As protein: CASRSPGRSYEQYF.

This clone was recorded only once. The chain carries TRBV11-2 and TRBJ1-1, with D possibly TRBD1 on 5 matching bases. The ends were cut back, 5 bases at V and 3 bases at J, with 19 bases in the middle. The CDR3 runs 16 residues. CDR1 and CDR2 from the germline V gene are SGHAT and FQNNGV. CDR3: CASSPSGRVGDTEAFF. DNA of the CDR3: TGTGCCAGCAGCCCGTCGGGCAGGGTCGGAGACACTGAAGCTTTCTTT.